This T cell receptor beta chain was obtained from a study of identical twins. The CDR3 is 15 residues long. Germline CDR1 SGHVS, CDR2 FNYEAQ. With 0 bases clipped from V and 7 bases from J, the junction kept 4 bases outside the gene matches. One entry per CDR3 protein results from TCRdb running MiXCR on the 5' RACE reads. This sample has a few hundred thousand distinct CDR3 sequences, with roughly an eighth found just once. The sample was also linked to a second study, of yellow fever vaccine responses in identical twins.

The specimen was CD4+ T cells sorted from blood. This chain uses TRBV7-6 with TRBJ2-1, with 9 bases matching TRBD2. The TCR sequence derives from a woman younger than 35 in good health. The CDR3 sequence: CASSLAAGGNNEQFF. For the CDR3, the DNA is TGTGCCAGCAGCTTAGCGGCGGGAGGGAATAATGAGCAGTTCTTC.